A single sample is the source of the 21 T cell receptor beta chains below, sequenced in a study of blood T cells in healthy people across ages. With a J-beta primer mix and a sample-barcoded 5' primer, a second PCR ran about 7 to 12 cycles. TCRdb redid the calling of the 5' RACE reads with MiXCR, one entry per CDR3 protein. The sample lists hundreds of thousands of distinct CDR3 sequences, roughly three fifths seen once, with under 30% in the top ten. Sequenced input: blood. The receptors shown here come from a man aged 35 to 55 in good health.

The chain joins TRBV28 to TRBJ2-1; D is unresolved. This CDR3 is 14 amino acids long. Per germline, CDR1 MDHEN and CDR2 SYDVKM. V gave up 6 bases and J gave up 4 bases, with 13 bases separating them. The CDR3 loop reads CASRDGFNYNEQFF. The CDR3, as DNA: TGTGCCAGCAGGGACGGATTCAATTACAATGAGCAGTTCTTC.

The chain joins TRBV20-1 to TRBJ2-4; D may be TRBD2 (7 bases). This CDR3 has 12 amino acids. V was clipped by 3 bases and J by 8 bases, with 11 bases between them. Germline CDR1 DFQATT, CDR2 SNEGSKA (reference sequence). CDR3 DNA: TGCAGTGCTAGCGGGGGGCCTTACATTCAGTACTTC. Amino acids: CSASGGPYIQYF.

This sequence joins TRBV4-1 and TRBJ2-1; D is unresolved. The V gene lost 0 bases and the J gene lost 3 bases, with 18 bases spanning the gap. The CDR3 loop spans 18 amino acids. In germline, CDR1 is MGHRA, CDR2 YSYEKL. The CDR3 DNA is TGCGCCAGCAGCCAAGAAAGACCCAGCGTGAATTTCTACAATGAGCAGTTCTTC. Amino acids: CASSQERPSVNFYNEQFF.

The V and J genes are TRBV29-1 and TRBJ1-1; 7 bases map to TRBD1. Germline V gene sequence: CDR1 SQVTM, CDR2 ANQGSEA. The CDR3 totals 13 residues. Trimming cost V 3 bases and J 0 bases; bases outside gene matches: 1. In DNA form, the CDR3 reads TGCAGCGTTGAGACAGGGATGAACACTGAAGCTTTCTTT. This sequence encodes CSVETGMNTEAFF.

The rearrangement links TRBV5-1 to TRBJ2-6; TRBD2 agrees at 12 bases. The CDR3 sequence is 19 residues long. In germline, CDR1 is SGHRS, CDR2 YFSETQ. V gave up 4 bases and J gave up 1 base; unmatched junction bases: 9. CDR3 coding DNA: TGCGCCAGCAGCCCTCGACTAGCGGGAGCTTCTTCTGGGGCCAACGTCCTGACTTTC. Encoded protein: CASSPRLAGASSGANVLTF.

This clonotype was seen a few times. The chain combines TRBV6-4 with TRBJ1-2; D is uncertain. Germline CDR1 and CDR2: MRHNA and SNTAGT. This CDR3 comprises 13 residues. V was cut by 0 bases and J by 4 bases, with 6 bases left in between. CDR3 residues: CASSDSAGYGYTF. The CDR3 coding sequence is TGTGCCAGCAGTGACTCTGCAGGCTATGGCTACACCTTC.

This clonotype was observed a few times. The V and J genes are TRBV15 and TRBJ2-5, with no clear D. Deletions cut 0 bases from V and 4 bases from J, with 12 bases between. Germline lookup yields CDR1 LNHNV and CDR2 YYDKDF (reference sequence). The CDR3 totals 15 residues. The CDR3 DNA reads as TGTGCCACCAGCAGAGATCTGGCCTCTCGAGAGACCCAGTACTTC. Translating it yields CATSRDLASRETQYF.

The chain links TRBV7-8 to TRBJ1-5; 8 nucleotides match TRBD1. V lost 5 bases, J lost 0 bases, and 15 bases stayed unmatched. Germline-derived CDR1 and CDR2 are SGHVS and FQNEAQ. This CDR3 is 19 amino acids long. The CDR3 protein is CASSRDTGGKDISNQPQHF. The CDR3 DNA follows: TGTGCCAGCAGCCGCGATACAGGGGGAAAGGACATTAGCAATCAGCCCCAGCATTTT.

CDR3 nucleotide sequence: TGTGCCAGCAGTATAAGGGGGCTGGGTGAAAAACTGTTTTTT. It is translated as CASSIRGLGEKLFF. V is TRBV27 and J is TRBJ1-4; TRBD1 matches at 7 bases. This CDR3 region has 14 residues. CDR1 MNHEY and CDR2 SMNVEV come from the germline V gene (reference sequence). The V segment lost 5 bases and the J segment 7 bases; nucleotides outside the gene matches: 7.

This clonotype was observed a handful of times. The chain has TRBV4-2 and TRBJ2-4; D unclear. CDR3 length: 15 residues. Trimming pared 1 base from V and 6 bases from J, leaving 13 bases between. Germline CDR1 LGHNA, CDR2 YNFKEQ. CDR3 DNA: TGTGCCAGCAGCCAAGGGGAACCGACCCTAAACATTCAGTACTTC. Translation gives CASSQGEPTLNIQYF.

This clonotype was observed at least ten times. This sequence joins TRBV6-4 and TRBJ2-4, with 8 nucleotides matching TRBD2. The CDR3 is made up of 16 amino acids. CDR1 MRHNA and CDR2 SNTAGT come from the germline V gene. Unmatched junction bases numbered 15, after V lost 6 bases and J lost 8 bases. CDR3 loop: CASRGGLAGEGDIQYF. The CDR3 DNA sequence: TGTGCCAGCAGGGGGGGTCTAGCGGGCGAAGGGGACATTCAGTACTTC.

A few counts support this clonotype. This chain links TRBV5-1 with TRBJ2-7, with 11 bases fitting TRBD2. The germline V gene encodes CDR1 SGHRS and CDR2 YFSETQ. This CDR3 has 19 amino acids. The J segment lost 3 bases and the V segment lost 1 base, leaving 15 bases of the junction unmatched. Written as DNA, the CDR3 is TGCGCCAGCAGCTTGCTTCCCACTAGCGGGGGACTTGGAAGCTACGAGCAGTACTTC. It is translated as CASSLLPTSGGLGSYEQYF.

This clonotype was observed a handful of times. The genes are TRBV29-1 and TRBJ2-2; D is possibly TRBD2 (6 bases). Trimming took off 7 bases at V and 1 base at J, with 10 bases between the two ends. The CDR3 totals 13 residues. CDR1 and CDR2 (germline): SQVTM, ANQGSEA. The CDR3 sequence: CSALAVNTGELFF. The CDR3 nucleotides read TGCAGCGCCTTAGCGGTGAACACCGGGGAGCTGTTTTTT.

This chain joins TRBV7-2 and TRBJ2-3; D might be TRBD1 or TRBD2, each matching 5 bases. Looked up from germline, CDR1 is SGHTA and CDR2 is FQGNSA. The CDR3 has 15 residues. Trimming shortened V by 2 bases and J by 5 bases, and 14 bases separated the two germline ends. CDR3 region: CASSLIQGPGDTQYF. The CDR3 bases are TGTGCCAGCAGCTTAATCCAGGGACCAGGAGATACGCAGTATTTT.

This clonotype has a single count. The chain uses TRBV6-6 and TRBJ2-3; 14 nucleotides agree with TRBD2. Germline CDR1 MNHNY, CDR2 SVGAGI (reference sequence). The CDR3 is 16 residues long. The ends lost 5 bases at V and 4 bases at J; junction bases unmatched: 5. The CDR3 loop reads CASSTQGLAGADTQYF. The CDR3 DNA reads TGTGCCAGCAGTACCCAGGGACTAGCGGGGGCAGATACGCAGTATTTT.

This clonotype came up a few times. The chain couples TRBV7-2 to TRBJ1-2; D remains unclear. The CDR3 has 12 amino acids. Germline lookup yields CDR1 SGHTA and CDR2 FQGNSA. The V end was cut by 1 base, the J end by 6 bases, with 6 bases between. In DNA, the CDR3 is TGTGCCAGCAGCTTAGATAGGGATGGCTACACCTTC. The encoded protein is CASSLDRDGYTF.

The chain carries TRBV28 and TRBJ1-2; D unclear. The CDR3 runs to 12 residues. V was trimmed by 4 bases and J by 2 bases, leaving 5 bases between them. Germline V CDR1 and CDR2: MDHEN, SYDVKM. The CDR3 reads CASSSVNYGYTF. CDR3 nucleotides: TGTGCCAGCAGTTCTGTGAACTATGGCTACACCTTC.

The chain couples TRBV29-1 to TRBJ1-2, with D maybe TRBD1 (5 bases). Trimming cost V 0 bases and J 1 base, with 15 bases left between them. The CDR3 contains 16 residues. The V gene's germline CDR1 is SQVTM and CDR2 ANQGSEA. CDR3 in DNA: TGCAGCGTTGAAGATCAACCGGGACGGAATAACTATGGCTACACCTTC. Translating it yields CSVEDQPGRNNYGYTF.

This chain uses TRBV7-9 with TRBJ1-4; no clear D. CDR3 size: 15 residues. The V and J ends lost 2 bases and 3 bases respectively, with 10 bases between them. The germline CDR1 and CDR2 sequences are SEHNR and FQNEAQ (reference sequence). The CDR3 loop reads CASSLQAASNEKLFF. As DNA, the CDR3 is TGTGCCAGCAGCTTACAGGCAGCGTCTAATGAAAAACTGTTTTTT. The whole variable domain, filled in from reference TRBV7-9 and TRBJ1-4, reads DTGVSQNPRHKITKRGQNVTFRCDPISEHNRLYWYRQTLGQGPEFLTYFQNEAQLEKSRLLSDRFSAERPKGSFSTLEIQRTEQGDSAMYLCASSLQAASNEKLFFGSGTQLSVL.

This clonotype was observed a handful of times. The genes are TRBV10-3 and TRBJ2-1; TRBD1 matches at 11 bases. Germline CDR1 is ENHRY and CDR2 is SYGVKD. The CDR3 extends over 16 amino acids. J was trimmed by 6 bases and V by 10 bases; bases with no gene match: 14. CDR3 region: CATGGSGTGGGNEQFF. The CDR3 DNA reads TGTGCCACAGGCGGGTCTGGGACAGGGGGTGGCAATGAGCAGTTCTTC.

This clonotype showed up just a few times. The chain has TRBV3-1 and TRBJ2-7, with D maybe TRBD1 (5 bases). The germline CDR1 and CDR2 sequences are LGHDT and YNNKEL (reference sequence). There are 12 residues in the CDR3. Trimming stripped 10 bases from V and 2 bases from J, with 12 bases between. DNA of the CDR3: TGTGCCACACAGACAGAAGCCTACGAGCAGTACTTC. Its protein product is CATQTEAYEQYF.